The clone carrying this T cell receptor (beta chain) showed up just a few times. The antigen is undetermined. Ophthalmopathy cases met thresholds of Clinical Activity Score at least 3, NOSPECS grade at least 4 and duration under 3 months. The entry originates in a study of T cells in Graves' hyperthyroidism and ophthalmopathy. Whole-study context: Prior to any treatment, at the point of initial diagnosis, peripheral blood was collected.

Researchers took RNA transcripts and amplified the TCR beta CDR3 regions from them. An initial round of RT-PCR targeting the TCR CDR3 relied on the HTBI primer set. Each CDR3 protein is one row after TCRdb ran MiXCR on the multiplex PCR reads. Found here are some 300,000 distinct CDR3 sequences, 15% to 20% of them singletons; the top ten hold about 35%. The V end was cut by 5 bases, the J end by 10 bases, with 12 bases between. CDR1 is KGHSH and CDR2 is LQKENI in the germline V gene. The CDR3 sequence is 12 residues long. Study conclusions and caveats: Model-based prediction identified ophthalmopathy a median roughly six months prior to its onset.

The sequence was collected from a man aged 50-59 years with Graves' ophthalmopathy. V gene TRBV18 combines with J gene TRBJ1-3; a possible D gene is TRBD1 (6 bases). Source material: blood. CDR3 DNA sequence: TGTGCCAGCTCAACGGGACATCCGACCATATATTTT. This gives the protein CASSTGHPTIYF.